The next 26 T cell receptor beta chains were all read from a single sample in a study of blood T cells in healthy people across ages. The use of a sample-barcoded 5' primer and a J-beta primer mix characterized a second PCR of about 6 to 11 cycles. TCRdb re-derived calls from the 5' RACE reads in MiXCR, one entry per CDR3 protein. Of around 870,000 distinct CDR3 sequences in the sample, around 26% were seen once. The material sequenced was blood. Every receptor here comes from an elderly woman in good health.

Worth noting for this clonotype: This may come from a read error, since a much larger clone is one base off. The J gene is TRBJ1-4, the V gene TRBV12-3 or TRBV12-4; D not certain. This CDR3 has 12 amino acids. CDR3 coding DNA: TGTGCCAGCACCTCCCTGGGTGAAAAACGGTTTTTT. Its protein product is CASTSLGEKRFF.

The chain links TRBV12-3 or TRBV12-4 to TRBJ2-3, with D maybe TRBD1 (6 bases). This CDR3 has 14 residues. Trimming removed 6 bases at V and 4 bases at J, with 14 bases between. In nucleotides, the CDR3 is TGTGCCAGCAGCCCGGGACACCTAGCAGATACGCAGTATTTT. This gives the protein CASSPGHLADTQYF.

This clonotype was observed at least ten times. The chain uses TRBV12-3 or TRBV12-4 and TRBJ1-6, with a possible D match to TRBD1 (5 bases). V was cut by 6 bases and J by 0 bases, with 18 bases left in between. The length of the CDR3 is 18 residues. The CDR3 here is CASSLTTGESSYNSPLHF. The CDR3 nucleotides are TGTGCCAGCAGCCTGACCACGGGGGAAAGCTCCTATAATTCACCCCTCCACTTT.

This clonotype was observed many times. This chain connects TRBV20-1 to TRBJ1-6; D unclear. Germline V gene sequence: CDR1 DFQATT, CDR2 SNEGSKA (reference sequence). The CDR3 consists of 18 residues. The ends were cut back, 5 bases at V and 0 bases at J, with 20 bases in the middle. Here the CDR3 reads CSAPYSGGKSSYNSPLHF. CDR3 DNA: TGCAGTGCTCCATACTCCGGCGGGAAGAGCTCCTATAATTCACCCCTCCACTTT.

This clonotype occurred a few times. Possible read error: a much larger clone is one base away. This chain links TRBV12-3 or TRBV12-4 with TRBJ2-1, with 8 bases lining up with TRBD2. The CDR3 contains 14 residues. With V trimmed by 6 bases and J by 7 bases, 8 bases remained unmatched. CDR3 residues: CASRRTGTRNEQFF. The CDR3 nucleotides are TGTGCCAGCAGACGTACCGGGACTAGAAATGAGCAGTTCTTC.

About this clonotype: A much larger clone lies a single base off, so this may be a read error. The rearrangement uses TRBV6-2 or TRBV6-3 and TRBJ2-1; 7 nucleotides match TRBD2. Germline V lookup: CDR1 MNHEY, CDR2 SVGEGT. This CDR3 is built from 13 residues. Trimming at V came to 6 bases and at J to 9 bases, leaving 8 bases not matched to a gene. CDR3 sequence reads: CASRYAERGEQFF. The CDR3 DNA is TGTGCCAGCAGGTATGCGGAGCGGGGTGAGCAGTTCTTC.

The chain employs TRBV29-1 and TRBJ1-5, with D possibly being TRBD1 (6 bases). CDR1 and CDR2 (germline): SQVTM, ANQGSEA. Trimming left V 4 bases short and J 1 base short, with 11 bases between. This CDR3 contains 14 residues. The CDR3 loop reads CSVAPGVSNQPQHF. The DNA of the CDR3 is TGCAGCGTTGCACCAGGGGTGAGCAATCAGCCCCAGCATTTT.

This clonotype was recorded at least ten times. The rearrangement uses TRBV20-1 and TRBJ1-5, with D uncertain. This CDR3 has 15 amino acids. V was trimmed by 0 bases and J by 5 bases, leaving 14 bases between them. CDR1 is DFQATT and CDR2 is SNEGSKA in the germline V gene (reference sequence). The CDR3 coding sequence is TGCAGTGCTAGAGATGGTAGAGGACCTGATCAGCCCCAGCATTTT. Translating it yields CSARDGRGPDQPQHF.

This clonotype has a count of ten or more. The genes are TRBV7-9 and TRBJ1-2; D might be TRBD1 (6 bases). This CDR3 is built from 14 residues. Trimming cost V 1 base and J 5 bases, with 11 bases left between them. CDR1 and CDR2 (germline): SEHNR, FQNEAQ (reference sequence). As DNA, the CDR3 is TGTGCCAGCAGCTTAGAGGGCGGACAGTATGGCTACACCTTC. Translating it yields CASSLEGGQYGYTF.

A remark on this clonotype: A read error may explain this, as a much larger clone is one base away. The chain joins TRBV5-5 to TRBJ1-4, with a weak D call TRBD1 (5 bases). Germline CDR1 reads SGHKS; CDR2 reads YYEKEE (reference sequence). The CDR3 sequence is 16 residues long. Trimming cost V 4 bases and J 7 bases, with 20 bases left between them. The CDR3 region has the DNA TGTGCCAGCAGCCTTATACCAGGGAATTCTCGTGAAAAACTGTTTTTT. It encodes CASSLIPGNSREKLFF.

This clonotype was recorded many times. V gene TRBV3-1 combines with J gene TRBJ2-4; TRBD2 matches at 11 bases. Losses at the gene ends were 4 bases for V and 6 bases for J; bases not matched to a gene: 5. The CDR3 length is 15 residues. The germline V gene encodes CDR1 LGHDT and CDR2 YNNKEL (reference sequence). The CDR3 bases are TGTGCCAGCAGCCTAAGGACTAGCGGGCTAAACATTCAGTACTTC. Residues: CASSLRTSGLNIQYF.

At least ten counts were recorded for this clonotype. The chain links TRBV29-1 to TRBJ2-1; D may correspond to TRBD1 or TRBD2 (5 bases each). The V end lost 7 bases, the J end lost 9 bases, and 10 bases lay between the germline ends. The CDR3 runs to 10 residues. The V gene's germline CDR1 is SQVTM and CDR2 ANQGSEA. This CDR3 is CSGLRGEQFF. The CDR3 DNA is TGCAGCGGTTTGAGGGGTGAGCAGTTCTTC.

This clonotype appeared a few times. Being one base from a much bigger clone, this may be a read error. The chain joins TRBV7-2 to TRBJ2-7; the D gene is possibly TRBD2 (5 bases). The germline CDR1 and CDR2 sequences are SGHTA and FQGNSA. The CDR3 is 14 amino acids. The V gene lost 1 base and the J gene lost 3 bases, with 10 bases spanning the gap. In DNA, the CDR3 is TGTGCCAGCAGCTTAGAGGACTCTTGCTACGAGCAGTACTTC. Amino acid sequence: CASSLEDSCYEQYF.

The table lists this clonotype with many counts. The chain is built from TRBV20-1 and TRBJ2-5; D might be TRBD2 (6 bases). V dropped 3 bases and J dropped 11 bases, with 16 bases sitting between them. The CDR3 extends over 12 amino acids. Germline CDR1 DFQATT, CDR2 SNEGSKA (reference sequence). The DNA for the CDR3 is TGCAGTGCTAGCCTCCAACCGGGGGAGCAGTACTTC. It encodes CSASLQPGEQYF.

This clonotype showed up many times. V gene TRBV7-9 combines with J gene TRBJ2-5, with D possibly being TRBD1 (6 bases). Germline V CDR1 and CDR2: SEHNR, FQNEAQ (reference sequence). Trimming removed 8 bases at V and 5 bases at J, with 12 bases between. This CDR3 comprises 12 residues. CDR3 DNA: TGTGCCAGCCACAGGGTAGGGGAGACCCAGTACTTC. Its protein is CASHRVGETQYF.

The CDR3 sequence is CASSTLAGQRSEKLFF. The DNA for the CDR3 is TGTGCCAGTAGTACCCTTGCGGGACAAAGAAGTGAAAAACTGTTTTTT. The rearrangement joins TRBV19 to TRBJ1-4, with TRBD1 as a possible D gene (6 bases). This CDR3 contains 16 residues. The germline V and J ends were trimmed by 4 bases and 7 bases, with 19 bases remaining between them. CDR1 and CDR2 from the germline V gene are LNHDA and SQIVND (reference sequence).

This clonotype came up many times. This chain links TRBV7-2 with TRBJ2-3, with D hard to call. The CDR3 contains 15 residues. Per germline, CDR1 SGHTA and CDR2 FQGNSA. Between the trimmed V and J ends, which lost 1 base and 6 bases, there was a span of 14 bases. Here the CDR3 DNA reads TGTGCCAGCAGCTTAGGCGTTATTTCCCCCGATACGCAGTATTTT. This sequence encodes CASSLGVISPDTQYF.

The chain employs TRBV6-2 or TRBV6-3 and TRBJ2-7; D possibly corresponds to TRBD2 (5 bases). The germline V gene has CDR1 MNHEY and CDR2 SVGEGT. Trimming took 8 bases from V and 7 from J, leaving 15 bases between them. CDR3 length equals 12 residues. CDR3 in amino acids: CASENRGWEQYF. CDR3 nucleotides: TGTGCCAGCGAAAACCGGGGTTGGGAGCAGTACTTC.

This clonotype was seen a few times. A single base separates this from a much larger clone, so it may be a read error. The rearrangement uses TRBV6-2 or TRBV6-3 and TRBJ2-7; 7 bases align to TRBD2. Losses at the gene ends were 5 bases for V and 7 bases for J; bases not matched to a gene: 14. The germline V gene encodes CDR1 MNHEY and CDR2 SVGEGT. The CDR3 runs to 15 residues. The CDR3 DNA reads TGTGCCAGCAGTGAGTCCGGGACTACCGACAATGAGCAGTACTTC. This sequence encodes CASSESGTTDNEQYF.

This clonotype has at least ten counts. The genes are TRBV28 and TRBJ2-7; possibly TRBD1 for D (6 bases). This CDR3 has 12 amino acids. Germline loops: CDR1 MDHEN, CDR2 SYDVKM. The V and J ends lost 6 bases and 6 bases respectively, with 12 bases between them. CDR3 loop: CASRGALGEQYF. Here the CDR3 DNA reads TGTGCCAGCAGGGGGGCCCTGGGCGAGCAGTACTTC.

In this sample, this clonotype turned up a few times. V usage is TRBV3-1 and J usage is TRBJ2-7, with D perhaps assigned TRBD1 or TRBD2 (6 bases each). The closer fit of TRBJ2-5 to the DNA end suggests the J call may be wrong. The length of the CDR3 is 14 residues. Germline V gene data show CDR1 as LGHDT and CDR2 as YNNKEL (reference sequence). Written as DNA, the CDR3 is TGTGCCAGCAGCCAACCGGTAGGGGGGGAGACCCAGTACTTC. Its protein is CASSQPVGGETQYF.

The J gene is TRBJ2-1, the V gene TRBV30; tentatively, D is TRBD1 (6 bases). Germline V gives CDR1 GTSNPN, CDR2 SVGIG (reference sequence). The CDR3 is 13 amino acids. V was trimmed by 0 bases and J by 9 bases, leaving 12 bases between them. The CDR3 coding sequence is TGTGCCTGGAGTGTACGGCCAGGGGCTGAGCAGTTCTTC. This gives the protein CAWSVRPGAEQFF. Full variable domain (remainder filled in from reference TRBV30 and TRBJ2-1): SQTIHQWPATLVQPVGSPLSLECTVEGTSNPNLYWYRQAAGRGLQLLFYSVGIGQISSEVPQNLSASRPQDRQFILSSKKLLLSDSGFYLCAWSVRPGAEQFFGPGTRLTVL.

The chain couples TRBV27 to TRBJ1-6; 10 bases fit TRBD1. The CDR3 is 17 amino acids. Germline CDR1 reads MNHEY; CDR2 reads SMNVEV (reference sequence). The J segment lost 3 bases and the V segment lost 6 bases, leaving 8 bases of the junction unmatched. CDR3 sequence reads: CASSASTGGFYNSPLHF. CDR3 bases: TGTGCCAGCAGCGCCTCGACAGGGGGCTTCTATAATTCACCCCTCCACTTT.

In the case of this clonotype: Germline is not matched at one junction end, which may reflect a read error. The chain has TRBV27 and TRBJ2-1, with D uncertain. Germline V gene data show CDR1 as MNHEY and CDR2 as SMNVEV (reference sequence). This CDR3 contains 17 residues. The CDR3 DNA is TGTGCCAGCAGTTTCGGTACTGTTCTGGGCTCCTACAATGGGCAGTTCTTC. It encodes CASSFGTVLGSYNGQFF.

This clonotype was counted ten times or more. The chain joins TRBV12-3 or TRBV12-4 to TRBJ2-1, with TRBD1 matching over 9 bases. This CDR3 comprises 14 residues. Trimming cost V 5 bases and J 6 bases; bases outside gene matches: 5. CDR3 protein: CASSLTGGVNEQFF. Here the CDR3 DNA reads TGTGCCAGCAGTCTCACAGGGGGCGTCAATGAGCAGTTCTTC.

Turning to this clonotype: A much larger clone is a single base away; this may be a read error. This rearrangement joins TRBV7-2 to TRBJ2-7; D call uncertain. V was shortened by 1 base and J by 7 bases, with 11 bases between the two germline ends. Germline CDR1 and CDR2: SGHTA and FQGNSA. The CDR3 extends over 13 amino acids. CDR3 protein: CASSLVGYNEQYF. DNA of the CDR3: TGTGCCAGCAGCTTAGTTGGATACAATGAGCAGTACTTC.